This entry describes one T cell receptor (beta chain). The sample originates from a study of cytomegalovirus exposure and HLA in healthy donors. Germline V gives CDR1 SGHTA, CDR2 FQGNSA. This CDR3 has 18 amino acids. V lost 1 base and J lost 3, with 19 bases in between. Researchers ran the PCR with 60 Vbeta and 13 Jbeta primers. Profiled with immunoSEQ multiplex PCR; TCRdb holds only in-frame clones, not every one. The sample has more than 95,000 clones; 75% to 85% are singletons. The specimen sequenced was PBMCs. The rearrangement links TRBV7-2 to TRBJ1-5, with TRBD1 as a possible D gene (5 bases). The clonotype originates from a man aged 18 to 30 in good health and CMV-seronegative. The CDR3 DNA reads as TGTGCCAGCAGCTTAGGTTTTCGCGGGGCGGGACTCAATCAGCCCCAGCATTTT. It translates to CASSLGFRGAGLNQPQHF.